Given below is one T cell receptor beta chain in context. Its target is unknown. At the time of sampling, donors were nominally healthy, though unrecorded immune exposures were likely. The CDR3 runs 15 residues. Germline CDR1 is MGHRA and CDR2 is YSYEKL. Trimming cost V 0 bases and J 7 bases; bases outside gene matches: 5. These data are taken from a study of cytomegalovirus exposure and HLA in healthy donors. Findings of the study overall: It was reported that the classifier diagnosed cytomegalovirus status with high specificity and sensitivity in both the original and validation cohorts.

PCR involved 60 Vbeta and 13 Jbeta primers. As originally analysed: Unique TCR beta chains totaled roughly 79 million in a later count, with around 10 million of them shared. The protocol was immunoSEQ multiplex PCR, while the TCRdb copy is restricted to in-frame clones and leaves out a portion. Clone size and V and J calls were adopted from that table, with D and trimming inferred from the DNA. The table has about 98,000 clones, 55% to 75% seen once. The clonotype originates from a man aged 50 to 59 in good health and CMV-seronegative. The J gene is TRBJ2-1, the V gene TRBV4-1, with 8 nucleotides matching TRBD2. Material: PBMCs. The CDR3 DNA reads TGCGCCAGCAGCCAAGATCCGGGAGGGCTTAATGAGCAGTTCTTC. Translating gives CASSQDPGGLNEQFF.